This T cell receptor beta chain stems from a study of shared clonotypes between healthy human individuals. General study findings and limits: Generally, estimated richness proved larger in naive subsets than it did in memory subsets. Sharing of clonotypes among donors was expected to vary with sequencing depth. The diversity represented, both genetic and in exposure history, was limited by few donors.

V lost 2 bases and J lost 4, with 12 bases in between. This CDR3 has 15 residues. CDR1 is MDHEN and CDR2 is SYDVKM in the germline V gene. To note about this clone: The antigen remains unidentified.

Original handling: ImmunoSEQ output lacked quality scores and full-length reads, limiting matched filtering. Method: immunoSEQ multiplex PCR; TCRdb's copy keeps in-frame clones and lacks some. V and J calls plus clone size are reproduced from that table; the DNA served to infer D and trimming. Of over 2 million clones listed, just under 95% are singletons. The genes are TRBV28 and TRBJ1-3; maybe TRBD1 (5 bases). Sequenced input: naive CD4+ T cells from PBMCs. Subset of the sample: CD45RA+ positively selected. This sequence originates from a man aged 18 to 29 in good health. Some clones in this sample may be carry-over from other donors' samples. The CDR3 is CASSLNSRAGNTIYF. The CDR3 DNA reads TGTGCCAGCAGTTTAAACAGCAGGGCGGGAAACACCATATATTTT. Complete variable domain (other parts from reference TRBV28 and TRBJ1-3): DVKVTQSSRYLVKRTGEKVFLECVQDMDHENMFWYRQDPGLGLRLIYFSYDVKMKEKGDIPEGYSVSREKKERFSLILESASTNQTSMYLCASSLNSRAGNTIYFGEGSWLTVV.